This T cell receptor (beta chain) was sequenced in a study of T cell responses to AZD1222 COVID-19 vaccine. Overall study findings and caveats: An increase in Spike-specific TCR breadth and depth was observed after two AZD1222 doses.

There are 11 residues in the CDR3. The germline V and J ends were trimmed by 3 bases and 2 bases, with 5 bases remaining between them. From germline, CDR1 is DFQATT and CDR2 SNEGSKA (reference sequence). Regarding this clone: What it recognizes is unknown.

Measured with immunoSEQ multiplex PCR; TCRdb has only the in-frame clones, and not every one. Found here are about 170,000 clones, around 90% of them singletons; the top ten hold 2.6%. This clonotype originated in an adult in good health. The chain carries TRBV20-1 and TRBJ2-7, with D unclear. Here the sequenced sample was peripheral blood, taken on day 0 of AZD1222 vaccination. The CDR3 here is CSASFTYEQYF. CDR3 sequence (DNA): TGCAGTGCTAGTTTTACCTACGAGCAGTACTTC.